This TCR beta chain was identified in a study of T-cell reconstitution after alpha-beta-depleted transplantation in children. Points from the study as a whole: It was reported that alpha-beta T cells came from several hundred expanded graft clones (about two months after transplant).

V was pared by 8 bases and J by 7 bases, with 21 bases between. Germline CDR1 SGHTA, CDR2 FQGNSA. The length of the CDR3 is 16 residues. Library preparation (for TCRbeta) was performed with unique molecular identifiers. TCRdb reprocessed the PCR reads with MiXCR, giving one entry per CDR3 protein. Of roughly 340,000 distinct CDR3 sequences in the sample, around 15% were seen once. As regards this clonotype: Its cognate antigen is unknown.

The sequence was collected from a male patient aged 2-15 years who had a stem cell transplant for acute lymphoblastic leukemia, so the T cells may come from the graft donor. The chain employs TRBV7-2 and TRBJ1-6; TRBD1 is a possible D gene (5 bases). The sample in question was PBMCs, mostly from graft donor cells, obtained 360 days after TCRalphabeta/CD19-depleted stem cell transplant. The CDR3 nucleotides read TGTGCCAGCCGGCTTTTAGTCGGGACGGGGAATTCACCCCTCCACTTT. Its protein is CASRLLVGTGNSPLHF. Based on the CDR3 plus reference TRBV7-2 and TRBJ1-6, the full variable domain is GAGVSQSPSNKVTEKGKDVELRCDPISGHTALYWYRQSLGQGLEFLIYFQGNSAPDKSGLPSDRFSAERTGGSVSTLTIQRTQQEDSAVYLCASRLLVGTGNSPLHFGNGTRLTVT.